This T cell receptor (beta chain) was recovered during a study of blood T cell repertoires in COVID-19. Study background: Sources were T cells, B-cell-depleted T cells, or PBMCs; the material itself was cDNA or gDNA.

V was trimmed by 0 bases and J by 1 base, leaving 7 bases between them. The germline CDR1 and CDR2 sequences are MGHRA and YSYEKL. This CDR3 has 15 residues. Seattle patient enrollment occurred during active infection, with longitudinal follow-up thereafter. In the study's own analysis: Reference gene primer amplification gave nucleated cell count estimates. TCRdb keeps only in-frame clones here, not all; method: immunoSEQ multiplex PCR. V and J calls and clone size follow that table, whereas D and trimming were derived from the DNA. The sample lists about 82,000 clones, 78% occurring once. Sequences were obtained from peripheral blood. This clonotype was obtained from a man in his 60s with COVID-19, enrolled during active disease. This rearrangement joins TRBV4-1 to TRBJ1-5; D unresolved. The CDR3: CASSQDHSSNQPQHF. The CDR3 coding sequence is TGCGCCAGCAGCCAAGATCACAGCAGCAATCAGCCCCAGCATTTT.